This entry lists 30 T cell receptor beta chains sequenced from one sample in a study of T cells after yellow fever vaccination. TCRdb passed the 5' RACE reads through MiXCR, listing each CDR3 protein once. Found here are more than 250,000 distinct CDR3 sequences, approximately 7% of them singletons; the top ten hold 18%. Sequenced material: PBMCs, taken around 45 days after the first yellow fever vaccination. The receptors were gathered from a man aged 18-30 years who received the YFV17D yellow fever vaccine.

This clonotype was recorded a few times. The chain uses TRBV7-8 and TRBJ1-2, with unresolved D. The CDR3 runs 12 residues. Trimming left V 5 bases short and J 4 bases short, with 8 bases between. CDR1 is SGHVS and CDR2 is FQNEAQ in the germline V gene. CDR3 sequence: CASSHGTYGYTF. The CDR3 region has the DNA TGTGCCAGCAGCCACGGAACCTATGGCTACACCTTC. Filled out from reference TRBV7-8 and TRBJ1-2, the complete variable domain reads GAGVSQSPRYKVAKRGQDVALRCDPISGHVSLFWYQQALGQGPEFLTYFQNEAQLDKSGLPSDRFFAERPEGSVSTLKIQRTQQEDSAVYLCASSHGTYGYTFGSGTRLTVV.

This clonotype was found a few times. This sequence joins TRBV3-1 and TRBJ1-1; the match to TRBD1 covers 10 bases. Germline values: CDR1 LGHDT, CDR2 YNNKEL (reference sequence). The CDR3 runs 16 residues. V trimming: 1 base; J trimming: 7 bases; junction bases outside the gene matches: 9. This chain's CDR3 is CASSQGPGQGVNEAFF. The CDR3 DNA is TGTGCCAGCAGCCAAGGACCCGGACAGGGGGTGAATGAAGCTTTCTTT.

As to this clonotype: Here the CDR3 omits its conserved ending phenylalanine or tryptophan, so a read error is the likely source. The rearrangement uses TRBV27 and TRBJ2-1, with TRBD2 matching 9 bases. Germline assignment: CDR1 MNHEY and CDR2 SMNVEV (reference sequence). V trimming: 0 bases; J trimming: 3 bases; junction bases outside the gene matches: 0. The CDR3 consists of 15 residues. CDR3 amino acids: CASSLSSGSYNEQFS. For the CDR3, the DNA is TGTGCCAGCAGTTTATCTAGCGGGAGCTACAATGAGCAGTTCTCC.

This chain joins TRBV7-2 and TRBJ1-4, with no clear D. From germline, CDR1 is SGHTA and CDR2 FQGNSA. The CDR3 loop spans 16 amino acids. Trimming took off 5 bases at V and 0 bases at J, with 13 bases between the two ends. The CDR3 sequence: CASSLDRSATNEKLFF. Here the CDR3 DNA reads TGTGCCAGCAGCCTGGATCGAAGTGCAACTAATGAAAAACTGTTTTTT.

The chain recombines TRBV11-2 with TRBJ2-3; 9 bases map to TRBD2. Germline trimming cut 0 bases from V and 2 bases from J; bases unmatched to any gene: 6. CDR1 SGHAT and CDR2 FQNNGV come from the germline V gene. This CDR3 is built from 17 residues. CDR3 in amino acids: CASSLEGLAGFTDTQYF. The CDR3 DNA is TGTGCCAGCAGCTTAGAGGGTCTAGCGGGGTTCACAGATACGCAGTATTTT. Drawing the rest from reference TRBV11-2 and TRBJ2-3, the complete variable domain is EAGVAQSPRYKIIEKRQSVAFWCNPISGHATLYWYQQILGQGPKLLIQFQNNGVVDDSQLPKDRFSAERLKGVDSTLKIQPAKLEDSAVYLCASSLEGLAGFTDTQYFGPGTRLTVL.

The chain uses TRBV20-1 and TRBJ2-5; TRBD1 might be the D (6 bases). Germline-derived CDR1 and CDR2 are DFQATT and SNEGSKA (reference sequence). The CDR3 spans 13 residues. The ends were cut back, 4 bases at V and 5 bases at J, with 14 bases in the middle. The CDR3 reads CSAKRTAAETQYF. DNA for the CDR3: TGCAGTGCTAAACGGACAGCAGCCGAGACCCAGTACTTC.

This clonotype was seen many times. The chain employs TRBV28 and TRBJ1-5, with D possibly being TRBD1 (6 bases). V shed 10 bases and J shed 4 bases, with 11 bases lying between them. This CDR3 region has 12 residues. CDR1 and CDR2 (germline): MDHEN, SYDVKM. CDR3 residues: CATTGLNQPQHF. The DNA of the CDR3 is TGTGCCACGACAGGACTAAATCAGCCCCAGCATTTT. The whole variable domain, filled in from reference TRBV28 and TRBJ1-5, reads DVKVTQSSRYLVKRTGEKVFLECVQDMDHENMFWYRQDPGLGLRLIYFSYDVKMKEKGDIPEGYSVSREKKERFSLILESASTNQTSMYLCATTGLNQPQHFGDGTRLSIL.

V gene TRBV11-2 combines with J gene TRBJ2-1, with 7 bases matching TRBD1. Germline CDR1 reads SGHAT; CDR2 reads FQNNGV. The length of the CDR3 is 15 residues. The V and J ends lost 3 bases and 7 bases, in that order; junction bases with no gene match: 9. In DNA form, the CDR3 reads TGTGCCAGCAGCTTCATAGGGGGCAGCGGAAATGAGCAGTTCTTC. This translates into CASSFIGGSGNEQFF.

This clonotype was picked up one time. A single base separates this from a much larger clone, so it may be a read error. V is TRBV12-3 or TRBV12-4 and J is TRBJ1-2; D gene ambiguous. V was clipped by 6 bases and J by 7 bases, with 15 bases between them. The CDR3 spans 13 residues. CDR3 in amino acids: CASSRTADCGYTF. In DNA, the CDR3 is TGTGCCAGCAGCCGGACGGCAGACTGTGGCTACACCTTC.

This clonotype was observed a few times. The chain is built from TRBV4-3 and TRBJ2-7; D perhaps matches TRBD2 (5 bases). From germline, CDR1 is LGHNA and CDR2 YSLEER. This CDR3 comprises 13 residues. The germline V and J ends were trimmed by 4 bases and 9 bases, with 16 bases remaining between them. The CDR3 here is CASSLGLEDWQYF. CDR3 coding DNA: TGCGCCAGCAGCCTCGGACTGGAAGACTGGCAGTACTTC.

The V and J genes are TRBV5-1 and TRBJ2-3; D is perhaps TRBD1 or TRBD2 (5 bases each). V gave up 1 base and J gave up 9 bases, with 18 bases separating them. Germline CDR1 is SGHRS and CDR2 is YFSETQ. The CDR3 length is 15 residues. The CDR3 loop reads CASSLSGRAEETQYF. The CDR3 DNA reads as TGCGCCAGCAGCTTGTCGGGGCGGGCCGAGGAAACGCAGTATTTT.

This chain connects TRBV4-2 to TRBJ2-5; 9 nucleotides align to TRBD2. CDR3 length: 14 residues. Germline CDR1 reads LGHNA; CDR2 reads YNFKEQ. V lost 8 bases, J lost 3 bases, and 7 bases stayed unmatched. CDR3 loop: CASGLAGTEETQYF. CDR3 DNA: TGTGCCAGCGGGCTAGCGGGGACCGAAGAGACCCAGTACTTC.

The genes are TRBV25-1 and TRBJ1-1; tentative D call: TRBD1 (6 bases). Looked up from germline, CDR1 is MGHDK and CDR2 is SYGVNS. V shed 6 bases and J shed 4 bases, with 15 bases lying between them. This CDR3 is built from 14 residues. The DNA of the CDR3 is TGTGCCAGCAGCGAACAGGGTGTGGTCACTGAAGCTTTCTTT. This gives the protein CASSEQGVVTEAFF. Using reference TRBV25-1 and TRBJ1-1 for the parts outside the CDR3, the full variable domain is EADIYQTPRYLVIGTGKKITLECSQTMGHDKMYWYQQDPGMELHLIHYSYGVNSTEKGDLSSESTVSRIRTEHFPLTLESARPSHTSQYLCASSEQGVVTEAFFGQGTRLTVV.

V usage is TRBV10-3 and J usage is TRBJ2-1; 10 nucleotides match TRBD2. With 3 bases clipped from V and 15 bases from J, the junction kept 14 bases outside the gene matches. This CDR3 contains 15 residues. Germline CDR1 and CDR2: ENHRY and SYGVKD. CDR3 DNA sequence: TGTGCCATCAGTGAAAGCGGGGGGGCGCTGCAATTGCCGTTCTTC. Encoded protein: CAISESGGALQLPFF.

The chain has TRBV9 and TRBJ2-5; no firm D call. V was pared by 7 bases and J by 5 bases, with 9 bases between. In germline, CDR1 is SGDLS, CDR2 YYNGEE. CDR3 size: 11 residues. In DNA, the CDR3 is TGTGCCAGCTCTGAGGCTGAGACCCAGTACTTC. It translates to CASSEAETQYF.

This clonotype was picked up many times. The CDR3 loop is CASSFGVGYEQYV. In DNA, the CDR3 is TGCGCCAGCAGCTTCGGGGTGGGATACGAGCAGTACGTC. The rearrangement uses TRBV5-1 and TRBJ2-7, with D maybe TRBD2 (5 bases). CDR1 and CDR2 (germline): SGHRS, YFSETQ. Deletions cut 2 bases from V and 4 bases from J, with 10 bases between. This CDR3 spans 13 amino acids.

The chain uses TRBV10-3 and TRBJ2-7, with TRBD1 matching 11 bases. The CDR3 is 15 residues long. Trimming removed 11 bases from V and 2 bases from J; junction bases left unmatched: 11. Looked up from germline, CDR1 is ENHRY and CDR2 is SYGVKD. CDR3 bases: TGTGCCGCGGGAGGAGGACAGGGGGCTGCCTACGAGCAGTACGTC. Protein: CAAGGGQGAAYEQYV.

This clonotype was seen many times. V is TRBV6-1 and J is TRBJ2-2; the D gene is possibly TRBD2 (6 bases). The germline V gene encodes CDR1 MNHNS and CDR2 SASEGT. This CDR3 contains 13 residues. V was cut by 11 bases and J by 4 bases, with 14 bases left in between. Here the CDR3 reads CAGGLGGTGELFF. The CDR3 DNA reads as TGTGCCGGGGGACTTGGGGGCACCGGGGAGCTGTTTTTT.

The rearrangement joins TRBV6-5 to TRBJ1-1; 8 bases align to TRBD1. The V and J ends lost 6 bases and 0 bases, in that order; junction bases with no gene match: 6. CDR1 and CDR2 from the germline V gene are MNHEY and SVGAGI. The CDR3 extends over 15 amino acids. The CDR3 sequence: CASRVGTGLNTEAFF. The CDR3 bases are TGTGCCAGCAGAGTAGGGACAGGTCTGAACACTGAAGCTTTCTTT.

This clonotype was seen only a few times. This chain links TRBV20-1 with TRBJ2-1; D perhaps matches TRBD2 (5 bases). The CDR3 length is 16 residues. V was trimmed by 6 bases and J by 5 bases, leaving 23 bases between them. CDR1 is DFQATT and CDR2 is SNEGSKA in the germline V gene (reference sequence). In nucleotides, the CDR3 is TGCAGTGCCGATCCGATGGACTCGTTAGATAACAATGAGCAGTTCTTC. Its translation: CSADPMDSLDNNEQFF.

This clonotype was observed a few times. The rearrangement uses TRBV7-3 and TRBJ2-3, with 10 bases matching TRBD1. With 3 bases clipped from V and 2 bases from J, the junction kept 5 bases outside the gene matches. The CDR3 runs to 16 residues. CDR1 is SGHTA and CDR2 is FQGTGA in the germline V gene. The CDR3 bases are TGTGCCAGCAGCTTGACAGGGGGCGTCAACACAGATACGCAGTATTTT. Translation: CASSLTGGVNTDTQYF.

Ten or more counts support this clonotype. J is TRBJ2-5 and V is TRBV11-2, with D unclear. The germline V gene has CDR1 SGHAT and CDR2 FQNNGV. The CDR3 length is 15 residues. V gave up 1 base and J gave up 1 base, with 10 bases separating them. In nucleotides, the CDR3 is TGTGCCAGCAGCTTAGCTGCACACTCCCAAGAGACCCAGTACTTC. Residues: CASSLAAHSQETQYF.

This clonotype has ten or more counts. The rearrangement links TRBV5-8 to TRBJ1-4; 7 nucleotides match TRBD1. The CDR3 extends over 14 amino acids. Trimming took 2 bases from V and 8 from J; bases not matched to a gene: 6. Per the germline V gene, CDR1 is SGHTS and CDR2 is YDEGEE. The CDR3 sequence is CASSFDRVGEKLFF. Here the CDR3 DNA reads TGTGCCAGCAGCTTTGACAGGGTCGGAGAAAAACTGTTTTTT.

This clonotype was seen more than once but under ten times. The chain has TRBV2 and TRBJ1-6; no clear D gene. Trimming pared 11 bases from V and 7 bases from J, leaving 21 bases between. Germline V CDR1 and CDR2: SNHLY, FYNNEI. The CDR3 contains 15 residues. The DNA of the CDR3 is TGTGCCGGCCCCCCGCCGGGGAGAGAAAATTCACCCCTCCACTTT. Residues: CAGPPPGRENSPLHF. Drawing the rest from reference TRBV2 and TRBJ1-6, the complete variable domain is EPEVTQTPSHQVTQMGQEVILRCVPISNHLYFYWYRQILGQKVEFLVSFYNNEISEKSEIFDDQFSVERPDGSNFTLKIRSTKLEDSAMYFCAGPPPGRENSPLHFGNGTRLTVT.

The chain uses TRBV15 and TRBJ1-5; 7 nucleotides agree with TRBD1. Trimming removed 3 bases from V and 4 bases from J; junction bases left unmatched: 6. The CDR3 runs 15 residues. Germline CDR1 LNHNV, CDR2 YYDKDF (reference sequence). CDR3 sequence reads: CATSSGTAINQPQHF. CDR3 nucleotide sequence: TGTGCCACCAGCAGCGGGACAGCTATTAATCAGCCCCAGCATTTT.

This clonotype has more than one count but fewer than ten. V usage is TRBV29-1 and J usage is TRBJ2-5; tentative D call: TRBD1 (6 bases). The CDR3 sequence is 12 residues long. Germline lookup yields CDR1 SQVTM and CDR2 ANQGSEA. V lost 8 bases, J lost 0 bases, and 10 bases lay in between. In DNA, the CDR3 is TGCAGCTCGGACAGCGACCAAGAGACCCAGTACTTC. Translating gives CSSDSDQETQYF. The whole variable domain, remainder taken from reference TRBV29-1 and TRBJ2-5, is SAVISQKPSRDICQRGTSLTIQCQVDSQVTMMFWYRQQPGQSLTLIATANQGSEATYESGFVIDKFPISRPNLTFSTLTVSNMSPEDSSIYLCSSDSDQETQYFGPGTRLLVL.

The chain combines TRBV12-5 with TRBJ2-1, with D hard to call. Germline values: CDR1 LGHNT, CDR2 FRNRAP. The CDR3 is 17 amino acids. V was pared by 0 bases and J by 2 bases, with 14 bases between. The DNA for the CDR3 is TGTGCTAGTGGTTTGGTACGGTCAGCTGGCCCCTACAATGAGCAGTTCTTC. Amino acid sequence: CASGLVRSAGPYNEQFF.

This clonotype was detected a few times. The chain links TRBV11-2 to TRBJ2-5; D remains ambiguous. The CDR3 consists of 12 residues. Germline V lookup: CDR1 SGHAT, CDR2 FQNNGV. The V and J ends lost 4 bases and 5 bases respectively, with 8 bases between them. The CDR3 loop reads CASSSQLETQYF. The CDR3 DNA reads TGTGCCAGCAGCTCCCAGTTGGAGACCCAGTACTTC.

This clonotype was seen at least ten times. This chain joins TRBV12-3 or TRBV12-4 and TRBJ2-5, with a possible D match to TRBD1 (5 bases). CDR3 length: 14 residues. Trimming left V 3 bases short and J 2 bases short, with 10 bases between. CDR3 sequence (DNA): TGTGCCAGCAGTTTTAGGGGCAGTCAAGAGACCCAGTACTTC. Translation gives CASSFRGSQETQYF.

This clonotype was seen repeatedly, ten times or more. The rearrangement links TRBV6-5 to TRBJ2-5, with 10 positions matching TRBD2. The CDR3 covers 14 residues. With 2 bases clipped from V and 5 bases from J, the junction kept 2 bases outside the gene matches. In germline, CDR1 is MNHEY, CDR2 SVGAGI. The chain's CDR3 is CASSYSGGGETQYF. The CDR3 nucleotides are TGTGCCAGCAGTTACAGCGGGGGGGGGGAGACCCAGTACTTC.